The entry below gives a single T cell receptor (beta chain) sequence along with its context. Its antigen is unknown. This sample was taken from a study of cytomegalovirus exposure and HLA in healthy donors. Study-wide background: HLA-typed donors were the source of approximately 80 million unique TCRs held in an early data release.

Study observations and caveats: Earlier analysis looked at TCR beta V segments, and most were productive about 90% or about 30% of the time. As a later analysis showed, a missense DCLRE1C variant was linked to trimming of TCR beta V- and J-genes.

In germline, CDR1 is MNHEY, CDR2 SMNVEV (reference sequence). V gave up 6 bases and J gave up 12 bases, with 15 bases separating them. CDR3 size: 12 residues. In the PCR, 60 Vbeta and 13 Jbeta primers were used. Assay: immunoSEQ multiplex PCR; the TCRdb copy retains only in-frame clones and omits some. Counted here are over 100,000 clones, roughly 79% occurring once; the ten biggest clones make up 2.2%. The J gene is TRBJ2-1, the V gene TRBV27, with D unresolved. Sequenced: PBMCs. The TCR comes from a woman in her thirties in good health and CMV-seronegative. The CDR3 bases are TGTGCCAGCAGCCCTATTGGAGAAGGGCAGTTCTTC. Translating gives CASSPIGEGQFF.